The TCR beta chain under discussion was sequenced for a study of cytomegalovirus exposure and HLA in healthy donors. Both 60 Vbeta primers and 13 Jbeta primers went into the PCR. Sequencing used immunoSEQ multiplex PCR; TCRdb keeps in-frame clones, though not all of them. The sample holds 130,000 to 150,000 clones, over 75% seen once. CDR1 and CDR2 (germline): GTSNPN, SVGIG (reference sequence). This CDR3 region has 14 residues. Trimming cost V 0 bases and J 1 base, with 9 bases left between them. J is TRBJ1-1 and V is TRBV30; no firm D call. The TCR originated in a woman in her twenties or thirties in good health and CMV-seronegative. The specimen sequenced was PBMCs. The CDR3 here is CAWSVLYRNTEAFF. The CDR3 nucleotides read TGTGCCTGGAGTGTACTCTACAGGAACACTGAAGCTTTCTTT. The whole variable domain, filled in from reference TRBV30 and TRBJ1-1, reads SQTIHQWPATLVQPVGSPLSLECTVEGTSNPNLYWYRQAAGRGLQLLFYSVGIGQISSEVPQNLSASRPQDRQFILSSKKLLLSDSGFYLCAWSVLYRNTEAFFGQGTRLTVV.